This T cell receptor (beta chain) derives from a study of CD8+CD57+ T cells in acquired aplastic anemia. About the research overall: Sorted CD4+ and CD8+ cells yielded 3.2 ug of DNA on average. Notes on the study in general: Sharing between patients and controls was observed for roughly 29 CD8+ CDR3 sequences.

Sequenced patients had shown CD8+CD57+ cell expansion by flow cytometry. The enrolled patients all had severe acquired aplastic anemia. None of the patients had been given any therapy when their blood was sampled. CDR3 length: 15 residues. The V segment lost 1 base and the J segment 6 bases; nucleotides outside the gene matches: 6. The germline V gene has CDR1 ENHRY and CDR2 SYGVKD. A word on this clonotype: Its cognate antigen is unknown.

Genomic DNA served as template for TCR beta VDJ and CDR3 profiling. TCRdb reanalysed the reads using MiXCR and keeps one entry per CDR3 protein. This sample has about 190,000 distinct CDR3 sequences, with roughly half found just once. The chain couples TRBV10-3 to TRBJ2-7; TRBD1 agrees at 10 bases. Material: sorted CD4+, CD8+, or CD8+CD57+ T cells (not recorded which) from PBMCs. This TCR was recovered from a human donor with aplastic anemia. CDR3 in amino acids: CAISELQDRGGEQYF. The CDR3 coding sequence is TGTGCCATCAGTGAGTTACAGGACAGGGGGGGCGAGCAGTACTTC.